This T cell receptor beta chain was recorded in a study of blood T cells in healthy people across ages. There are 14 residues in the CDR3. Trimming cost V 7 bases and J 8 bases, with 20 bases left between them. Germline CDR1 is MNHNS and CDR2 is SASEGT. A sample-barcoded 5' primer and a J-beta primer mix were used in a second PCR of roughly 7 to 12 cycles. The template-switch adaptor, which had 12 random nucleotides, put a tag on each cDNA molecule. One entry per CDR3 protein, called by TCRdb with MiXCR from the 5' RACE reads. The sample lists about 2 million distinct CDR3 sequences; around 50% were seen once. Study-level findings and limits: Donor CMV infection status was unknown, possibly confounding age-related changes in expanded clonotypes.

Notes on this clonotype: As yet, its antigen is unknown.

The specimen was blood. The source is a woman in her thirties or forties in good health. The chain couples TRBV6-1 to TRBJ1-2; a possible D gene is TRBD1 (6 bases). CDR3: CASTGDGRGRGYTF. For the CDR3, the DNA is TGTGCCAGCACAGGGGACGGACGAGGCCGAGGCTACACCTTC.